The T cell receptor beta chain described here comes from a study of neurological immune-mediated disorders. This clonotype was observed many times. The germline V gene has CDR1 SGHRS and CDR2 YFSETQ. CDR3 length equals 17 residues. V gave up 1 base and J gave up 5 bases, with 19 bases separating them. TCRdb fed the 5' RACE reads into MiXCR, producing one record per CDR3 protein. The sample records around 83,000 distinct CDR3 sequences, about 14% being singletons. The sequencing input was PBMCs. This chain joins TRBV5-1 and TRBJ2-1, with D possibly being TRBD2 (6 bases). The receptor was isolated from a woman in her 50s in good health. This chain's CDR3 is CASSLTWQLASHNEQFF. The DNA of the CDR3 is TGCGCCAGCAGCTTGACCTGGCAACTAGCTTCCCACAATGAGCAGTTCTTC.